This record covers a single TCR beta chain. This clonotype appeared many times. The antigen this receptor binds is unknown. No much larger clone exists at a distance of one base, and base qualities are not known. This specimen comes from a study of T cell repertoires in cytomegalovirus infection (dated by TCRdb to between 2018 and 2021). Background for the entire study: Donor HLA type was relevant to the analysis, because carriage of CMV infection together with the matching HLA type was indicated by public TCR beta signatures. Summary of the overall study and its limitations: Cumulative frequency of public TCR beta family members discriminated carriers of CMV infection plus the relevant HLA type in this cohort and an independent approximately 400-donor cohort. The ex vivo response was dominated by HLA-C-restricted CMV-specific TCR beta clonotypes, which also provided the single most frequent clonotype in two of eight donors.

Its CDR3 holds 15 amino acids, cysteine through phenylalanine. Only the CDR3 part of the read is kept: 45 bases, read in frame from the first base. V is cut by 6 bases and J by 5 bases, and the space between the germline ends is 17 bases. Via the germline V gene, CDR1 is SGHTA and CDR2 FQGNSA. Data came from an Illumina HiSeq 1500. TCRdb reprocessed the public reads (quality trimming at Q25 with fastp, clone calling with MiXCR) and kept in-frame beta chains. Rows merge per CDR3 protein into single entries with the most common DNA and genes. The sample yields 740,000 or so distinct CDR3 sequences; approximately 34% were counted once. The biggest ten clones account for roughly 2.9% of the sample.

Material: PBMCs. Recombination joined TRBV7-2 with TRBJ2-1, with the D gene not clear enough to name. The sequence was obtained from a human donor in good health (CMV status not recorded). Some clones in this sample may be carry-over from other donors' samples. The nucleotides are TGTGCCAGCAGACCCGGACCCCTCAATGACAATGAGCAGTTCTTC. This translates into CASRPGPLNDNEQFF.